This note documents a single TCR beta chain sequence. Its antigen target is currently unknown. Qualities for individual bases were not recorded, and no much larger clone is one base off. V loses 0 bases at its end and J loses 1 base; junction bases beyond the gene matches: 6. The CDR3 runs 18 amino acids, cysteine and phenylalanine included. CDR3 DNA is the only sequence kept; it has 54 bases, read in frame from the first base. For CDR1 and CDR2, the germline V gene lists SGHRS and YFSETQ. These data come from a study of T cell responses to AZD1222 COVID-19 vaccine (TCRdb year 2021). About the study as a whole: Because spike-specific TCR depth and breadth did not differ between the two schedules, AZD1222 recipients who got a second dose at roughly 4 weeks were pooled with those who got a second dose at roughly 12 weeks. Trial participants were enrolled into age subgroups of 18-55, 56-69 and 70-plus years, which contained about 150, 28 and 57 TCR-sequenced participants, respectively. TCR sequencing covered more than 230 trial participants: about 210 given two doses of AZD1222 and 26 given two doses of MenACWY control vaccine. Results the study describes overall, beyond this receptor: A significant rise in spike-specific TCR breadth and depth was observed after two AZD1222 doses relative to day 0 and relative to MenACWY recipients. Only a handful of AZD1222 recipients were SARS-CoV-2 seropositive at baseline, limiting conclusions about previously exposed vaccinees. Nearly half of unique spike-specific TCRs reportedly recognized epitopes outside regions mutated in the B.1.351 and B.1.1.7 variants. Vaccine-associated CD4 TCRs spanned the whole spike protein, with dominant responses in regions 160-218 and 743-854. Participants were mostly white British and included more females than males, and it was suggested by the authors that clonal diversity may have been underestimated. Because no day 14 peak-response samples were available, the repertoires could be characterized only after the peak T cell response. The 56-69-year group was small, and its depth increase did not reach significance, likely because of low power.

Interpreted using the paper, the time point label stands for: baseline before first vaccination. Samples from vaccinated people were obtained from the UK trials COV001 and COV002, which included a single-blind randomized controlled phase 2/3 trial of AZD1222 (ChAdOx1 nCoV-19) in healthy adults. Trial participant PBMC samples were collected at day 0 and day 28 after the second dose for TCRbeta chain sequencing. The CDR3 regions of human TCRbeta chains were subjected to immunosequencing. In the source study's methods: TCRs in the repertoires were compared against a reference library of SARS-CoV-2-specific TCRs that had been generated with the MIRA antigen-specificity platform. Breadth was defined as the fraction of unique TCRs that were SARS-CoV-2-associated. Depth was defined as the fraction of total T cells that were SARS-CoV-2-associated. Using the MIRA data, every spike-specific TCR was mapped to the spike region that the TCR reacted to and assigned to either a CD4 or a CD8 class. Log10-transformed breadth and depth values were compared by one-way ANOVA with Sidak's multiple comparisons tests. TCRdb carries this immuneACCESS record with in-frame sequences only. Its versions omit some clonotypes, under half of them owing to an unresolved V gene in the studies checked, with the rest unexplained. That table supplies the V and J calls and clone size; D and trimming were determined from the DNA. In all, the sample holds some 120,000 clones, and about nine tenths of those were seen once. Over 0.95% of the sample rests with the top ten.

Recombination connected TRBV5-1 to TRBJ1-6, with 8 bases matching TRBD1. Sequenced here: peripheral blood, sampled on day 0 of AZD1222 vaccination. The sequence was collected from an adult in good health. The CDR3 reads as follows: CASSLGTGLRSYNSPLHF. The nucleotides are TGCGCCAGCAGCTTGGGGACAGGGCTCCGGTCCTATAATTCACCCCTCCACTTT.